This TCR beta chain was sequenced for a study of CD8 T cells in Susac syndrome. Study findings and constraints: The peak of CD8+ clonal expansion in Susac was seen in TEMRA cells and active patients. The authors acknowledged that their TCR sequencing and HLA analysis involved a relatively small number of individuals.

Concerning this clonotype itself: Its antigen is as yet unknown.

As judged by recently defined diagnostic criteria, patients with Susac syndrome had definite or probable disease. With random hexamers, reverse transcription was performed on about 0.5 to 1 ug of RNA. Each CDR3 protein is one row after TCRdb ran MiXCR on the immunoSEQ multiplex PCR reads. Altogether some 50,000 distinct CDR3 sequences are present, 85% to 95% being singletons, with the ten largest covering 0.75%. With V trimmed by 5 bases and J by 7 bases, 7 bases remained unmatched. The CDR3 contains 14 residues. Germline values: CDR1 SGHNT, CDR2 YYREEE (reference sequence). V usage is TRBV5-4 and J usage is TRBJ2-1; 9 nucleotides agree with TRBD2. Sequencing was performed on CD8+ T cells from PBMCs. This TCR came from a human donor with Susac syndrome. The CDR3 protein is CASREGLAINEQFF. The CDR3 DNA reads as TGTGCCAGCAGGGAAGGACTAGCGATAAATGAGCAGTTCTTC.